The 16 T cell receptor beta chains given below trace back to one sample, sequenced in a study of T cell changes during pregnancy in multiple sclerosis. Here immunoSEQ multiplex PCR was the method, and the copy in TCRdb shows in-frame clones only, minus some. The sample contains fewer than 80,000 clones, approximately 95% of which appear only once. Sequenced here: CD4+ T cells from peripheral blood mononuclear cells, sampled after pregnancy. All receptors come from a female donor with multiple sclerosis, enrolled in a pregnancy study.

The V and J genes are TRBV10-3 and TRBJ2-2, with TRBD1 as a possible D gene (6 bases). This CDR3 spans 14 amino acids. Germline V gene lookup returns CDR1 ENHRY and CDR2 SYGVKD. Trimming took 10 bases from V and 0 from J, leaving 12 bases between them. The CDR3 here is CATQQGPNTGELFF. The CDR3 region has the DNA TGTGCCACCCAACAGGGTCCGAACACCGGGGAGCTGTTTTTT.

This chain connects TRBV18 to TRBJ2-7, with D maybe TRBD1 (6 bases). The ends were cut back, 0 bases at V and 3 bases at J, with 12 bases in the middle. The CDR3 contains 15 residues. Germline CDR1 reads KGHSH; CDR2 reads LQKENI. CDR3 DNA: TGTGCCAGCTCACCACCGGGACAAGGGAACTACGAGCAGTACTTC. Residues: CASSPPGQGNYEQYF.

J is TRBJ1-1 and V is TRBV29-1; 7 nucleotides line up with TRBD1. The J segment lost 4 bases and the V segment lost 6 bases, leaving 17 bases of the junction unmatched. This CDR3 is 16 amino acids long. Germline lookup yields CDR1 SQVTM and CDR2 ANQGSEA. As DNA, the CDR3 is TGCAGCGTGACCGGGACAGTCAATCGGGGCGGCACTGAAGCTTTCTTT. Residues: CSVTGTVNRGGTEAFF.

J is TRBJ2-5 and V is TRBV11-1, with TRBD2 identical over 12 bases. V shed 4 bases and J 5 bases; nucleotides not matched to a gene: 14. Germline V gene lookup returns CDR1 SGHAT and CDR2 FQDESV (reference sequence). The CDR3 has 18 residues. DNA for the CDR3: TGTGCCAGCAGCTCCCCCCTTCTAGCGGGAGGGCCAGGGGAGACCCAGTACTTC. It yields the protein CASSSPLLAGGPGETQYF.

The rearrangement links TRBV10-3 to TRBJ1-3, with D hard to call. Germline values: CDR1 ENHRY, CDR2 SYGVKD. The CDR3 is 12 amino acids. V dropped 4 bases and J dropped 8 bases, with 9 bases sitting between them. For the CDR3, the DNA is TGTGCCATCAGTGGAGGGAAAGACACCATATATTTT. Amino acids: CAISGGKDTIYF.

The genes are TRBV5-1 and TRBJ2-6, with 8 bases aligning to TRBD1. The CDR3 sequence is 16 residues long. Germline values: CDR1 SGHRS, CDR2 YFSETQ. V gave up 4 bases and J gave up 1 base; unmatched junction bases: 4. DNA for the CDR3: TGCGCCAGCAGCAAGGACAGGGAATCTGGGGCCAACGTCCTGACTTTC. Protein: CASSKDRESGANVLTF.

The chain joins TRBV6-4 to TRBJ1-2; D perhaps matches TRBD1 (5 bases). The V gene's germline CDR1 is MRHNA and CDR2 SNTAGT. V was shortened by 0 bases and J by 6 bases, with 11 bases between the two germline ends. The CDR3 consists of 14 residues. The DNA for the CDR3 is TGTGCCAGCAGTGACTCAATAGGGGTCCATGGCTACACCTTC. This encodes CASSDSIGVHGYTF.

This sequence joins TRBV28 and TRBJ2-1, with D hard to call. The CDR3 sequence is 12 residues long. Trimming took off 9 bases at V and 15 bases at J, with 21 bases between the two ends. Germline-derived CDR1 and CDR2 are MDHEN and SYDVKM. Here the CDR3 reads CASNLAPHQLFF. The CDR3 DNA reads TGTGCCAGTAATTTAGCTCCCCACCAACTGTTCTTC. The complete variable domain, with remaining parts taken from reference TRBV28 and TRBJ2-1, reads DVKVTQSSRYLVKRTGEKVFLECVQDMDHENMFWYRQDPGLGLRLIYFSYDVKMKEKGDIPEGYSVSREKKERFSLILESASTNQTSMYLCASNLAPHQLFFGPGTRLTVL.

This chain uses TRBV5-1 with TRBJ2-7; 11 nucleotides line up with TRBD2. There are 16 residues in the CDR3. CDR1 SGHRS and CDR2 YFSETQ come from the germline V gene. V was clipped by 3 bases and J by 4 bases; unmatched bases: 9. The CDR3 region is CASSWGVAGGVYEQYF. In DNA, the CDR3 is TGCGCCAGCAGCTGGGGGGTAGCGGGAGGGGTATACGAGCAGTACTTC.

The chain links TRBV29-1 to TRBJ2-3; a possible D gene is TRBD2 (6 bases). V was clipped by 6 bases and J by 0 bases, with 10 bases between them. The germline CDR1 and CDR2 sequences are SQVTM and ANQGSEA. The length of the CDR3 is 13 residues. CDR3 sequence: CSVSGRSTDTQYF. CDR3 sequence (DNA): TGCAGCGTATCAGGGAGGAGCACAGATACGCAGTATTTT.

This chain uses TRBV30 with TRBJ2-7; TRBD2 might be the D (6 bases). The germline V gene encodes CDR1 GTSNPN and CDR2 SVGIG (reference sequence). Trimming pared 4 bases from V and 3 bases from J, leaving 19 bases between. CDR3 length: 15 residues. The CDR3 spells CAWNPLGTPGYEQYF. The DNA of the CDR3 is TGTGCCTGGAACCCCCTCGGGACTCCCGGCTACGAGCAGTACTTC. The complete variable domain, with remaining parts taken from reference TRBV30 and TRBJ2-7, reads SQTIHQWPATLVQPVGSPLSLECTVEGTSNPNLYWYRQAAGRGLQLLFYSVGIGQISSEVPQNLSASRPQDRQFILSSKKLLLSDSGFYLCAWNPLGTPGYEQYFGPGTRLTVT.

This clone appeared a single time. The genes are TRBV28 and TRBJ2-7, with 7 bases lining up with TRBD2. Losses at the gene ends were 7 bases for V and 3 bases for J; bases not matched to a gene: 21. Germline lookup yields CDR1 MDHEN and CDR2 SYDVKM. This CDR3 has 18 amino acids. The CDR3 here is CASIRARPNSGQLYEQYF. DNA of the CDR3: TGTGCCAGCATTAGGGCACGGCCGAATAGCGGGCAGCTCTACGAGCAGTACTTC. Full variable domain (outside the CDR3, taken from reference TRBV28 and TRBJ2-7): DVKVTQSSRYLVKRTGEKVFLECVQDMDHENMFWYRQDPGLGLRLIYFSYDVKMKEKGDIPEGYSVSREKKERFSLILESASTNQTSMYLCASIRARPNSGQLYEQYFGPGTRLTVT.

The J gene is TRBJ2-7, the V gene TRBV19; TRBD2 matches at 9 bases. CDR3 length: 14 amino acids. Germline assignment: CDR1 LNHDA and CDR2 SQIVND (reference sequence). The junction had 8 bases not matched to a gene; V was cut back by 8 bases and J by 3 bases. The CDR3 region has the DNA TGTGCCAGTTCGGGAACTAGCGGGCGCTACGAGCAGTACTTC. Translated, it gives CASSGTSGRYEQYF.

CDR3 amino acids: CASSPRAGAAETQYF. Written as DNA, the CDR3 is TGTGCCAGCAGCCCGAGAGCGGGAGCGGCGGAGACCCAGTACTTC. The chain links TRBV7-3 to TRBJ2-5, with TRBD2 identical over 8 bases. The CDR3 is 15 amino acids. Germline CDR1 SGHTA, CDR2 FQGTGA. Trimming removed 5 bases from V and 5 bases from J; junction bases left unmatched: 10.

J is TRBJ1-5 and V is TRBV10-3; no clear D. Germline V gene sequence: CDR1 ENHRY, CDR2 SYGVKD. This CDR3 has 13 amino acids. Trimming shortened V by 3 bases and J by 0 bases, and 3 bases separated the two germline ends. The CDR3 DNA reads TGTGCCATCAGTGACAGTAGCAATCAGCCCCAGCATTTT. This encodes CAISDSSNQPQHF.

The rearrangement uses TRBV11-3 and TRBJ2-1, with TRBD1 matching 8 bases. The CDR3 consists of 15 residues. Looked up from germline, CDR1 is SGHNT and CDR2 is YENEEA. Trimming cost V 6 bases and J 7 bases; bases outside gene matches: 11. The CDR3 DNA follows: TGTGCCAGCAGTCCGAGGACAGGGTATGAGAATGAGCAGTTCTTC. Translation gives CASSPRTGYENEQFF. The full variable domain, with the rest looked up from reference TRBV11-3 and TRBJ2-1, is EAGVVQSPRYKIIEKKQPVAFWCNPISGHNTLYWYLQNLGQGPELLIRYENEEAVDDSQLPKDRFSAERLKGVDSTLKIQPAELGDSAVYLCASSPRTGYENEQFFGPGTRLTVL.